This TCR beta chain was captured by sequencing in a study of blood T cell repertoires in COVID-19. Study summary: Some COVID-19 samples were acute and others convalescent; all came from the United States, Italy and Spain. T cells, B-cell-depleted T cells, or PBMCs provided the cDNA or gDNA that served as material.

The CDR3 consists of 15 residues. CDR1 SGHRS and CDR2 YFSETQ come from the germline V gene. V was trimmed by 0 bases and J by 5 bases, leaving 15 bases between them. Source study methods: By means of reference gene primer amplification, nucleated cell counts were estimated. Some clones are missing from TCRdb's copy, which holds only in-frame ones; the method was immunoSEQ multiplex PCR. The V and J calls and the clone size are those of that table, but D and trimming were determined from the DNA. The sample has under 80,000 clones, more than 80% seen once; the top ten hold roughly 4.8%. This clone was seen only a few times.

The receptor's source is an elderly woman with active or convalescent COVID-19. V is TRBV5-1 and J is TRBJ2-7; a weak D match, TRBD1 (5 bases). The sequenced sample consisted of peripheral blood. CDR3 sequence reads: CASSLGQTFLDEQYF. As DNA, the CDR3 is TGCGCCAGCAGCTTGGGACAGACCTTCTTGGACGAGCAGTACTTC.